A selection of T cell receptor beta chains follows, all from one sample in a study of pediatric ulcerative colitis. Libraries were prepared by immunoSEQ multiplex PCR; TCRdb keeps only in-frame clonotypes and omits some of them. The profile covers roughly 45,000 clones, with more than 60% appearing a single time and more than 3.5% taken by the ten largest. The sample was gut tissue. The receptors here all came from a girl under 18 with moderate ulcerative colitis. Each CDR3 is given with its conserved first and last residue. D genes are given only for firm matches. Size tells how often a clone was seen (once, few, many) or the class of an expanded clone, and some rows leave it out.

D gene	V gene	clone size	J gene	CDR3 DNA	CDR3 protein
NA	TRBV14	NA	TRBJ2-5	TGTGCCAGCAGCCAAGTGGGTGGTAGGGAGACCCAGTACTTC	CASSQVGGRETQYF
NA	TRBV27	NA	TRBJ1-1	TGTGCCAGCCAAGGGGTCTTAGGGGTGAACACTGAAGCTTTCTTT	CASQGVLGVNTEAFF
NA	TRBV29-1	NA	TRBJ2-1	TGCAGCGCAAGATCCGCAGGCTACAATGAGCAGTTCTTC	CSARSAGYNEQFF
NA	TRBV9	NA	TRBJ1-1	TGTGCCAGCAGCTCATTGGGTGGGCCCACTGAAGCTTTCTTT	CASSSLGGPTEAFF
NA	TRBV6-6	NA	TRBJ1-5	TGTGCCAGCAGTTACTCCCCCGGGGAGCCCCAGCATTTT	CASSYSPGEPQHF
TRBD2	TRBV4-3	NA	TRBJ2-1	TGCGCCAGCAGCCAAGAAGTGGCTAGCGGGGGGGCCTCGAGCTCCTACAATGAGCAGTTCTTC	CASSQEVASGGASSSYNEQFF
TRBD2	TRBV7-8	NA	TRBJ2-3	TGTGCCAGCAGCCTGACTAGCGGAACAGATACGCAGTATTTT	CASSLTSGTDTQYF
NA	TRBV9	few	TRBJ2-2	TGTGCCAGCAGCCCTACAGGAATGACCGGGGAGCTGTTTTTT	CASSPTGMTGELFF
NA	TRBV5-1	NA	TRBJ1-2	TGCGCCAGCAGCTTCCTCGGAGAGGGCTACACCTTC	CASSFLGEGYTF
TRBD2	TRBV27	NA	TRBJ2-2	TGTGCCAGCAGTTTCGGCGGGAGTGGCGGGGAGCTGTTTTTT	CASSFGGSGGELFF
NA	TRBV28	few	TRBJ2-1	TGTGCCAGCAGTAGCCCCGGAGGGGTTGATGAGCAGTTCTTC	CASSSPGGVDEQFF
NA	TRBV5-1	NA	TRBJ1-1	TGCGCCAGCAGCTTGCCAGCGAACACTGAAGCTTTCTTT	CASSLPANTEAFF
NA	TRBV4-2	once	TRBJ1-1	TGTGCCAGCAGCCAATCACTCGGGGGAATGAACACTGAAGCTTTCTTT	CASSQSLGGMNTEAFF
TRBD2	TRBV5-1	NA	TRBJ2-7	TGCGCCAGCAGCTTGGCCAGGGAGGGAGAGCAGTACTTC	CASSLAREGEQYF
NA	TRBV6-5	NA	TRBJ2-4	TGTGCCAGCAGCCGCCAGAGCGGATTGGGAAACATTCAGTACTTC	CASSRQSGLGNIQYF
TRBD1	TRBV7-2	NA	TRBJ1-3	TGTGCCAGCAGCCGACTCCGGGACAGGGGAAACACCATATATTTT	CASSRLRDRGNTIYF
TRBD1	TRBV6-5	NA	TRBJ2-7	TGTGCCAGCAGCCCTACGGGGGACAGGGGTCACGAGCAGTACTTC	CASSPTGDRGHEQYF
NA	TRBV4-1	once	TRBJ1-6	TGCGCCAGCAGCCAAGAAGGGCTCTTATCACCCCTCCACTTT	CASSQEGLLSPLHF
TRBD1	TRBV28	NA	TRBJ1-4	TGTGCCAGCAGTTTAGGCGACAGGGGCGGAATGGGAAAACTGTTTTTT	CASSLGDRGGMGKLFF
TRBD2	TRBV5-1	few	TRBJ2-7	TGCGCCAGCAGCTCCAGGTTGGGAGGGCTCCCCTACGAGCAGTACTTC	CASSSRLGGLPYEQYF
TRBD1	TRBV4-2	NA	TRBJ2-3	TGTGCCAGCTGCCGTGGGACAGGGGAAGATACGCAGTATTTT	CASCRGTGEDTQYF
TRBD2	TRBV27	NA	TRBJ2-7	TGTGCCAGCCGACTAGCGGGGAGCTACGAGCAGTACTTC	CASRLAGSYEQYF
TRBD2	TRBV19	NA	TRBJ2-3	TGTGCCAGTAGTACCACTAGCGGGGGTGCAGATACGCAGTATTTT	CASSTTSGGADTQYF
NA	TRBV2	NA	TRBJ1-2	TGTGCCAGCAGGCCCGACAGGTACCCTAGCTATGGCTACACCTTC	CASRPDRYPSYGYTF
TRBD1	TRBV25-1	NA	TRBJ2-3	TGTGCCAGCAGCCGGGACAGGGGGTTACACACAGATACGCAGTATTTT	CASSRDRGLHTDTQYF